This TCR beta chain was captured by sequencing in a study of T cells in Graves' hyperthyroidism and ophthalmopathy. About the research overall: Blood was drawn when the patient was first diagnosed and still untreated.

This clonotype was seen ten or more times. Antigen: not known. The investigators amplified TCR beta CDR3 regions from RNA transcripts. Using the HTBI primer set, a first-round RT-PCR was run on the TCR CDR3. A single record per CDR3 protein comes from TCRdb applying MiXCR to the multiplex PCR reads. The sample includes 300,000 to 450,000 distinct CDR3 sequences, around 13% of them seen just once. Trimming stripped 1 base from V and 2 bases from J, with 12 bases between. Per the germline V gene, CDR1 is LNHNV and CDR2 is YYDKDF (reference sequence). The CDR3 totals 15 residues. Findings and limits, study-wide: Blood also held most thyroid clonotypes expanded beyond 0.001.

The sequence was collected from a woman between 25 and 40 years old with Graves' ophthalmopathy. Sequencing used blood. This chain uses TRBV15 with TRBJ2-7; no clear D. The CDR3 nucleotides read TGTGCCACCAGCAGAGGTATAAGTTCCACCTACGAGCAGTACTTC. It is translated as CATSRGISSTYEQYF.